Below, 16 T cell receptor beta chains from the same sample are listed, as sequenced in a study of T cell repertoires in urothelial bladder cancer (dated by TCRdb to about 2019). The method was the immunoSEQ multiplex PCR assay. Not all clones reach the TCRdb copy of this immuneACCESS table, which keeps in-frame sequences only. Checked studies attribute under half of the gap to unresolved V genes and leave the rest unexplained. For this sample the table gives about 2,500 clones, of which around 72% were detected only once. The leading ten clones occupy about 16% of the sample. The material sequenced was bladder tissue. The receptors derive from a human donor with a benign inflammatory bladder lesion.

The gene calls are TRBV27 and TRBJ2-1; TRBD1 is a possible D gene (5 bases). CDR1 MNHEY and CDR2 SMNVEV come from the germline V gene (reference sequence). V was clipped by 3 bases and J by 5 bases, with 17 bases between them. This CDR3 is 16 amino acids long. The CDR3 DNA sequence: TGTGCCAGCAGTTTGAGATTCCAGGGTACCCACAATGAGCAGTTCTTC. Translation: CASSLRFQGTHNEQFF.

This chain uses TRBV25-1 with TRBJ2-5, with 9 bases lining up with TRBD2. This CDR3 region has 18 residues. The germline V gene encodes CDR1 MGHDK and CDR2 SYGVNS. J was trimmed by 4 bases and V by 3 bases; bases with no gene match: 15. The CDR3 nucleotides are TGTGCCAGCAGTGAGCTAAAGAGGGGCGGGAGGGCCGGAGAGACCCAGTACTTC. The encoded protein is CASSELKRGGRAGETQYF.

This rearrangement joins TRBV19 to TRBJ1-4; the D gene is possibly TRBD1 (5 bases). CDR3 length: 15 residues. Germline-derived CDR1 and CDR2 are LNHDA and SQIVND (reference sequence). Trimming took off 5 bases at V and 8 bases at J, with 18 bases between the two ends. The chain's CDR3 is CASSSTGTVREKLFF. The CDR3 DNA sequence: TGTGCCAGTAGTTCAACCGGGACCGTGCGGGAAAAACTGTTTTTT.

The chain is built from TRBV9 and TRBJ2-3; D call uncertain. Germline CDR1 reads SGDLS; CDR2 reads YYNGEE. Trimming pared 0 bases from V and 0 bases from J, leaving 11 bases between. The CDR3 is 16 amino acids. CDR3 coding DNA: TGTGCCAGCAGCGTAGAAGGGCTTTCTAGCACAGATACGCAGTATTTT. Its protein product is CASSVEGLSSTDTQYF.

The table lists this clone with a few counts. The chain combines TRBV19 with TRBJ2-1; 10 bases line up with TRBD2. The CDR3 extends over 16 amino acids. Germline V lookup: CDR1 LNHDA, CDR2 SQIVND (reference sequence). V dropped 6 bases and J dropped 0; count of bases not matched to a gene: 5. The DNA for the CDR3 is TGTGCCAGTAGGCCGACTAGCGGGCCCTCCTACAATGAGCAGTTCTTC. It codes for CASRPTSGPSYNEQFF.

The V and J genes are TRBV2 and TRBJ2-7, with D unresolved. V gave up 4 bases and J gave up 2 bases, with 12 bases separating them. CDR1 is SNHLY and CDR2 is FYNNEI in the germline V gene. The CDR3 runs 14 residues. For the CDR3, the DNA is TGTGCCAGCAGTGGGTGTCTTGCCCCCTACGAGCAGTACGTC. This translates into CASSGCLAPYEQYV.

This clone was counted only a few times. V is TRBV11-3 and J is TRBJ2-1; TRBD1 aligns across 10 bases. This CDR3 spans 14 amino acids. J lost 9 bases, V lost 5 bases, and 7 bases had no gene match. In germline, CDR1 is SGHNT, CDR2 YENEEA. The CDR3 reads CASSRGTGDGEQFF. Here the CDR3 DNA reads TGTGCCAGCAGCCGAGGGACAGGGGATGGTGAGCAGTTCTTC.

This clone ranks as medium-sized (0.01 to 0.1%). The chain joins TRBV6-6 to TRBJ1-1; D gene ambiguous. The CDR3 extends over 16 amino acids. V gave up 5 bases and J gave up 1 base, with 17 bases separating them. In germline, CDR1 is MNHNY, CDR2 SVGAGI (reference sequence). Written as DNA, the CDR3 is TGTGCCAGCAGTAGTTCAGGTGATTACGCGAACACTGAAGCTTTCTTT. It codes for CASSSSGDYANTEAFF.

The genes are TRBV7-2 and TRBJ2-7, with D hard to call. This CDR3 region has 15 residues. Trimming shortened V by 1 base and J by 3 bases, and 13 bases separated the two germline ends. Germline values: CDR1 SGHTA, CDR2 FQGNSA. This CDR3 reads CASSLGAGGNYEQYV. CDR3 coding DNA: TGTGCCAGCAGCTTAGGGGCAGGTGGGAACTACGAGCAGTACGTC.

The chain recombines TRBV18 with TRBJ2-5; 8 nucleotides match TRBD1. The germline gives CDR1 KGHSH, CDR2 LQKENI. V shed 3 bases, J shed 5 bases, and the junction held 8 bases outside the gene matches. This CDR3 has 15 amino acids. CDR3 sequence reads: CASSPSGGAWETQYF. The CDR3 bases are TGTGCCAGCTCACCTTCAGGGGGCGCTTGGGAGACCCAGTACTTC.

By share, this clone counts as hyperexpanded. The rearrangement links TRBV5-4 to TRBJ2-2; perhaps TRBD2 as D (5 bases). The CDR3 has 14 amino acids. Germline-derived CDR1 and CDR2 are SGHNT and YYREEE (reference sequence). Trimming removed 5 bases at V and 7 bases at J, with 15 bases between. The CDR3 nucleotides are TGTGCCAGCAGGCCCCTGGAAGGGAGCGGGGAGCTGTTTTTT. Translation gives CASRPLEGSGELFF.

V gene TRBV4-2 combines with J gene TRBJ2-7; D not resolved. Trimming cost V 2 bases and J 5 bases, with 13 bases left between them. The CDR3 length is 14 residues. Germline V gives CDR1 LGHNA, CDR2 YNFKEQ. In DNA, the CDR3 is TGTGCCAGCAGCCAATTTGAGCATCTCCACGAGCAGTACTTC. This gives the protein CASSQFEHLHEQYF.

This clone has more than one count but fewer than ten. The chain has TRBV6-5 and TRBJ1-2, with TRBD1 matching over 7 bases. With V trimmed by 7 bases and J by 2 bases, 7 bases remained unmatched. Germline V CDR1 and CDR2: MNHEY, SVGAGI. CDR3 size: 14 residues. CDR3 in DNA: TGTGCCAGCAACAACCAGGGGGGGAACTATGGCTACACCTTC. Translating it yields CASNNQGGNYGYTF.

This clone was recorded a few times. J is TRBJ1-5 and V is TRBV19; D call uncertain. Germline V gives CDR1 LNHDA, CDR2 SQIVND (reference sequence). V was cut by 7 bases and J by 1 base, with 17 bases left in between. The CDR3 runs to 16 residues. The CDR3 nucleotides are TGTGCCAGTACCACCTCGCGCGGTTTGAGCAATCAGCCCCAGCATTTT. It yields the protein CASTTSRGLSNQPQHF. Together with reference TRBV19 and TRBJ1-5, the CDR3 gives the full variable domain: DGGITQSPKYLFRKEGQNVTLSCEQNLNHDAMYWYRQDPGQGLRLIYYSQIVNDFQKGDIAEGYSVSREKKESFPLTVTSAQKNPTAFYLCASTTSRGLSNQPQHFGDGTRLSIL.

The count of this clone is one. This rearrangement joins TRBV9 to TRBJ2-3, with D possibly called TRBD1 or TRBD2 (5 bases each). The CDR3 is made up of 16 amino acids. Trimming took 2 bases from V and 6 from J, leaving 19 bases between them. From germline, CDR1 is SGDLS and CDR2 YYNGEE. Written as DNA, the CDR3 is TGTGCCAGCAGCGTGGGTTTTTCGGGGCGGCAGGATACGCAGTATTTT. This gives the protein CASSVGFSGRQDTQYF.

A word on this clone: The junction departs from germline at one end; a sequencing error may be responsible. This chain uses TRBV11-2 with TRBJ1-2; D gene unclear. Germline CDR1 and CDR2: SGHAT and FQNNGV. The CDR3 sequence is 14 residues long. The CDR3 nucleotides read TGTGCCAGCAGCTTAGGCAGGCTAAACTTTGGCTACACCTTC. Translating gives CASSLGRLNFGYTF. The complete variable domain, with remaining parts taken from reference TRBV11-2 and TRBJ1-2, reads EAGVAQSPRYKIIEKRQSVAFWCNPISGHATLYWYQQILGQGPKLLIQFQNNGVVDDSQLPKDRFSAERLKGVDSTLKIQPAKLEDSAVYLCASSLGRLNFGYTFGSGTRLTVV.